The source of this T cell receptor (beta chain) is a study of metastatic and nonmetastatic thyroid tumors. Study-wide context: Repertoire data that came from the blood and tumor or nodule tissue of malignant and benign thyroid patients were compared.

Original processing methods: Researchers built a distant-metastasis classifier for papillary thyroid cancer that drew on CDR3 differences across clinicopathological groups. TCRdb re-called clones via MiXCR from the PCR reads. The authors' filters were not applied to this entry. The table shows over 70,000 clones, with more than 15% occurring only once. As regards this clone: Its cognate antigen is unknown.

Thyroid surgery had not been preceded by any treatment in any patient. Study-level results: Reported TCR beta diversity, measured in blood and tumor, was significantly higher for malignant thyroid tumors than for benign nodules.

Germline V gene sequence: CDR1 SGHDT, CDR2 YYEEEE. Trimming shortened V by 6 bases and J by 0 bases, and 22 bases separated the two germline ends. The CDR3 consists of 17 residues. Source material: blood. The chain employs TRBV5-6 and TRBJ2-7; TRBD1 is a possible D gene (6 bases). The receptor's source is a female donor with papillary thyroid cancer or a benign thyroid nodule (not recorded which). Some clones in this sample may be carry-over from other donors' samples. CDR3 sequence: CASTWISGDRSSYEQYF. The CDR3 DNA is TGTGCCAGCACCTGGATATCTGGAGACAGGAGCTCCTACGAGCAGTACTTC.